What follows describes a single TCR beta chain. It was within 2 weeks before study entry that exposed participants met a COVID-19 case. This table comes from immunoSEQ multiplex PCR, and its TCRdb copy is limited to in-frame clones, with some not included. The repertoire holds under 450,000 clones, with roughly nine tenths as singletons. The data belong to a study of blood T cell repertoires in COVID-19. CDR1 and CDR2 (germline): SEHNR, FQNEAQ (reference sequence). V gave up 5 bases and J gave up 4 bases; unmatched junction bases: 8. The CDR3 spans 14 residues. The chain uses TRBV7-9 and TRBJ2-7; 7 bases agree with TRBD2. The receptor's source is a woman between 40 and 50 years old who had been exposed to COVID-19. What was sequenced was PBMCs or T cells enriched from blood (not recorded which). The CDR3 DNA reads as TGTGCCAGCAGCCCCTCTTGGCGGGGGTACGAGCAGTACTTC. It specifies CASSPSWRGYEQYF.